Listed below are T cell receptor beta chains from one sample, sequenced in a study of T-cell memory formation after mild COVID-19. In TCRdb, the 5' RACE reads were re-called with MiXCR into one record per CDR3 protein. This sample has roughly 500,000 distinct CDR3 sequences, with around 20% found just once. Sequencing input: PBMCs or a T cell subset sorted from them (not recorded which). Receptors originate from an adult woman who had mild COVID-19 (a few samples of this study predate the infection). Cell type and time point are not known. Both conserved end residues are part of each CDR3. A D gene is named only where the DNA matches it firmly. Size is stated for part of the rows, as once, few or many counts, or as a class when the clone is expanded.

-	TRBV7-3	TRBJ2-3	-	TGTGCCAGCAGCCAATGGGGACTTCCCACAGATACGCAGTATTTT	CASSQWGLPTDTQYF
few	TRBV7-2	TRBJ2-5	-	TGTGCCAGCAGCCCCGGCCAGGGTGGTAAGACCCAGTACTTC	CASSPGQGGKTQYF
many	TRBV7-2	TRBJ1-1	TRBD1	TGTGCCAGCAGCTCGCAGGGGGGGAACACTGAAGCTTTCTTT	CASSSQGGNTEAFF
few	TRBV9	TRBJ2-2	-	TGTGCCAGCAGCGTAGTCCCCCGGGATGCCGGGGAGCTGTTTTTT	CASSVVPRDAGELFF
few	TRBV4-1	TRBJ2-7	TRBD2	TGCGCCAGCAGCCAAGCCCCAGGGAGGGAGCTCTACGAGCAGTACTTC	CASSQAPGRELYEQYF
many	TRBV24-1	TRBJ2-2	-	TGTGCCGGAGGGCCGAACACCGGGGAGCTGTTTTTT	CAGGPNTGELFF
-	TRBV7-9	TRBJ2-3	TRBD1	TGTGCCAGCAGCCGGGCTGACAGGGGCACAGATACGCAGTATTTT	CASSRADRGTDTQYF
-	TRBV27	TRBJ2-7	-	TGTGCCAGCAGTTTCCTTGACAGGAGGGGATACGAGCAGTACTTC	CASSFLDRRGYEQYF
few	TRBV7-2	TRBJ2-1	TRBD2	TGTGCCAGCAGCTTTAGCGGGGGGGTAACTCGGAGTGAGCAGTTCTTC	CASSFSGGVTRSEQFF
-	TRBV5-1	TRBJ2-5	TRBD1	TGCGCCAGCAGCGGAACAGGGGCTCAAGAGACCCAGTACTTC	CASSGTGAQETQYF
few	TRBV18	TRBJ1-6	-	TGTGCCAGCTCACCGCTCGGCCAGCCCCTCCACTTT	CASSPLGQPLHF
few	TRBV27	TRBJ2-7	TRBD2	TGTGCCAGCAGTTTAGTTTGGGGACTAGCCGGGGTGTACGAGCAGTACTTC	CASSLVWGLAGVYEQYF
-	TRBV29-1	TRBJ2-7	TRBD2	TGCAGCGCTGAGACTAGCGGGTCCTACGAGCAGTACTTC	CSAETSGSYEQYF
-	TRBV7-2	TRBJ2-7	TRBD1	TGTGCCAGCAGCTTAGGGAACAGGGGATACTACGAGCAGTACTTC	CASSLGNRGYYEQYF
-	TRBV7-2	TRBJ1-2	-	TGTGCCAGCAGCCCCCCGTCCCCAGGATCTAACTATGGCTACACCTTC	CASSPPSPGSNYGYTF
-	TRBV2	TRBJ2-7	-	TGTGCCAGCAGTGGCGCCCCCATCTCCTACGAGCAGTACTTC	CASSGAPISYEQYF
few	TRBV11-2	TRBJ2-7	-	TGTGCCAGCAGCTTGGATATACAACTGGGACGGTCCGAGCAGTACTTC	CASSLDIQLGRSEQYF
few	TRBV12-3/TRBV12-4	TRBJ1-1	-	TGTGCCAGCAGTTCCACCGGTCAAGCTTTCTTT	CASSSTGQAFF
-	TRBV5-1	TRBJ1-2	TRBD1	TGCGCCAGCGGCGAACAGGGGGCCGAGTATGGCTACACCTTC	CASGEQGAEYGYTF
few	TRBV24-1	TRBJ2-1	-	TGTGCCACCAGTGATCCCGGACTAGGGGGTTGGGAGCAGTTCTTC	CATSDPGLGGWEQFF
few	TRBV29-1	TRBJ1-2	TRBD1	TGCAGCGCTGGCGTGCAAGAGGGGGCTAGTGGCTACACCTTC	CSAGVQEGASGYTF
few	TRBV6-5	TRBJ2-2	TRBD2	TGTGCCAGCAGAACACTAGCGGGAGGCAACACCGGGGAGCTGTTTTTT	CASRTLAGGNTGELFF
few	TRBV7-2	TRBJ2-7	-	TGTGCCAGCAGCCGACAGCTCAGGGATTACGAGCAGTACTTC	CASSRQLRDYEQYF
few	TRBV5-6	TRBJ1-1	-	TGTGCCAGCAGCAGGCAGGGGGAAGCTTTCTTT	CASSRQGEAFF
-	TRBV30	TRBJ2-5	-	TGTGCCTGGAGTGAAGAGGGAGGAGTTTTTCGAGAGACCCAGTACTTC	CAWSEEGGVFRETQYF
few	TRBV11-2	TRBJ2-1	-	TGTGCCAGCAGCTTAGATATCTGGGGTTCTGCTACCCTCAATGAGCAGTTCTTC	CASSLDIWGSATLNEQFF
-	TRBV30	TRBJ1-1	-	TGTGCCTGGAGAATGACAGGCGGGACTGAAGCTTTCTTT	CAWRMTGGTEAFF
few	TRBV12-3/TRBV12-4	TRBJ2-3	-	TGTGCCAGCAGTTTTGGACCAGATACGCAGTATTTT	CASSFGPDTQYF
-	TRBV5-1	TRBJ1-6	-	TGCGCCAGCAGCTTCAGGGGAGCGCCACCCCTCCACTTT	CASSFRGAPPLHF
few	TRBV11-2	TRBJ2-7	-	TGTGCCAGCAGCTTAGACGGCTTTGACGAGCAGTACTTC	CASSLDGFDEQYF
-	TRBV6-2/TRBV6-3	TRBJ2-7	-	TGTGCCAGCAGTTATTTCGACGAGCAGTACTTC	CASSYFDEQYF
-	TRBV7-2	TRBJ2-1	-	TGTGCCAGCAGTTCAACACCCGGGAGTCGGTATGAGCAGTTCTTC	CASSSTPGSRYEQFF